This record concerns one T cell receptor beta chain sequence. This record belongs to a study of blood T cell repertoires in COVID-19. Germline loops: CDR1 SGHAT, CDR2 FQNNGV. V shed 4 bases and J shed 0 bases, with 10 bases lying between them. The CDR3 runs 14 residues. Measured with immunoSEQ multiplex PCR; TCRdb has only the in-frame clones, and not every one. The sample lists 110,000 to 150,000 clones, 84% seen once, with under 2% in the top ten. This rearrangement joins TRBV11-2 to TRBJ2-7; a weak D match, TRBD2 (5 bases). This clonotype originated in a woman younger than 30 who had been exposed to COVID-19. Sequencing was carried out using PBMCs or T cells enriched from blood (not recorded which). CDR3: CASSSGLSSYEQYF. The DNA of the CDR3 is TGTGCCAGCAGCTCCGGACTCAGCTCCTACGAGCAGTACTTC.